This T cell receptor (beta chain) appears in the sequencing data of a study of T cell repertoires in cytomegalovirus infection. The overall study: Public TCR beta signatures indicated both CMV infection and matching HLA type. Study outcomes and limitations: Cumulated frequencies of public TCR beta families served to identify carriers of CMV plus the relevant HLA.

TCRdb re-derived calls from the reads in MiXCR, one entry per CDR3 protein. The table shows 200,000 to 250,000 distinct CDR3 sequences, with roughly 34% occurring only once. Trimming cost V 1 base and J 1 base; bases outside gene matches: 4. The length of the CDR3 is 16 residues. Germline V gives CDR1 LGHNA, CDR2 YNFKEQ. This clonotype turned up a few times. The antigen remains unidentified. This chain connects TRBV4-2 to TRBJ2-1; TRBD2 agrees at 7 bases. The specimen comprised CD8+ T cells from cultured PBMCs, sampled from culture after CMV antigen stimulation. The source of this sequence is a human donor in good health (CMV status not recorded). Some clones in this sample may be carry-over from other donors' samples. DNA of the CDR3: TGTGCCAGCAGCCAAGGGGAGGGTTGGTCCTACAATGAGCAGTTCTTC. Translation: CASSQGEGWSYNEQFF.